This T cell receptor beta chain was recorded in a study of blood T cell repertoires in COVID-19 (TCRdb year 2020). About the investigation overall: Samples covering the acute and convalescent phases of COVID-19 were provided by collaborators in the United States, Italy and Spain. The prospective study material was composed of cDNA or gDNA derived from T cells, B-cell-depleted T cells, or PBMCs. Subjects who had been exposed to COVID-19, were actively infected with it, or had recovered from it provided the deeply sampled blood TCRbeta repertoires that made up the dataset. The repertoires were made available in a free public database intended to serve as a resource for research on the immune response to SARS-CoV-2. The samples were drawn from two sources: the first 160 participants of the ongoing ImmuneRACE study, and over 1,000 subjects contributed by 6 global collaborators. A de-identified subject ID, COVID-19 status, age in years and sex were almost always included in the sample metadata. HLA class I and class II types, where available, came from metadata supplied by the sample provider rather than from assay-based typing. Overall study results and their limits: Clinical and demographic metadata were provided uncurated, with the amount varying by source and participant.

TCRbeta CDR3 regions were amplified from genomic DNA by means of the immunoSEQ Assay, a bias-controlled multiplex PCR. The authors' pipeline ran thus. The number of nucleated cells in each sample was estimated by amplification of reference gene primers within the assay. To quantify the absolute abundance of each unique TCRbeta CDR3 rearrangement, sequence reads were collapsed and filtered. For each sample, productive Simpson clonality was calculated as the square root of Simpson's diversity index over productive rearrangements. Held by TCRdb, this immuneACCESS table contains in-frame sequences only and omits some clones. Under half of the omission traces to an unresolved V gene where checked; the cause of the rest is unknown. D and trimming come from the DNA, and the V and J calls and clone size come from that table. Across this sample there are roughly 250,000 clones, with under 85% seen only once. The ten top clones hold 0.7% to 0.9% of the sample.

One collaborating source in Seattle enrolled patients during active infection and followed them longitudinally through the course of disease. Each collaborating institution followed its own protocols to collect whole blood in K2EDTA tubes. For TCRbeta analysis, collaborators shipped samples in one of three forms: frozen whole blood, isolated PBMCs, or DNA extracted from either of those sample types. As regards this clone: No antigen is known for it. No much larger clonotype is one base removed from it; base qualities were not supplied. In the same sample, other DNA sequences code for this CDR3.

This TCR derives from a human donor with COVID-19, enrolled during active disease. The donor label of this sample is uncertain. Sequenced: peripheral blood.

The sequenced DNA is TGTGCCAGCAGTTTGTCTAGAAACAATGAGCAGTTCTTC. It specifies CASSLSRNNEQFF. Recombination linked TRBV12-3 or TRBV12-4 to TRBJ2-1; the D gene lacks a confident call. Its CDR3 holds 13 amino acids, cysteine through phenylalanine. Just CDR3 DNA is preserved here, 39 bases in frame from base 1. A distance of 8 bases separates the germline ends of V and J, which lose 3 bases and 5 bases respectively.